Presented here are 32 T cell receptor beta chains from one specimen sequenced in a study of technical replicates of blood from several donors. Measured with immunoSEQ multiplex PCR; TCRdb has only the in-frame clones, and not every one. The sample gives about 62,000 clones, 89% of which show up once; 4.5% to 5% is in the top ten. The sequenced sample consisted of PBMCs. Receptors were obtained from a human donor in good health. Some clones in this sample may be carry-over from other donors' samples.

The J gene is TRBJ1-5, the V gene TRBV7-8, with a possible D match to TRBD1 (6 bases). CDR1 is SGHVS, CDR2 FQNEAQ, per germline. CDR3 length equals 14 residues. Deletions cut 2 bases from V and 4 bases from J, with 9 bases between. The DNA of the CDR3 is TGTGCCAGCAGCTTACTTAGGGGGAATCAGCCCCAGCATTTT. This codes for CASSLLRGNQPQHF.

This clone has more than one count but fewer than ten. The gene calls are TRBV5-1 and TRBJ1-1, with D perhaps matching TRBD1 (5 bases). Trimming took off 4 bases at V and 4 bases at J, with 11 bases between the two ends. Germline values: CDR1 SGHRS, CDR2 YFSETQ. This CDR3 has 13 amino acids. This CDR3 is CASSQGPPTEAFF. The CDR3 bases are TGCGCCAGCAGCCAGGGCCCTCCCACTGAAGCTTTCTTT.

In this sample, this clone turned up a few times. The rearrangement uses TRBV4-3 and TRBJ1-1; the D gene is possibly TRBD1 (5 bases). The CDR3 sequence is 14 residues long. The V gene's germline CDR1 is LGHNA and CDR2 YSLEER. V lost 0 bases to trimming and J lost 8 bases, with 13 bases between them. CDR3 protein: CASSQDLGGREAFF. CDR3 bases: TGCGCCAGCAGCCAAGATCTTGGGGGGAGGGAAGCTTTCTTT.

V usage is TRBV7-9 and J usage is TRBJ1-6; no definite D call. This CDR3 spans 12 amino acids. V was cut by 3 bases and J by 10 bases, with 7 bases left in between. From germline, CDR1 is SEHNR and CDR2 FQNEAQ (reference sequence). Here the CDR3 DNA reads TGTGCCAGCAGCTTGAGCGGGTCACCCCTCCACTTT. Translation: CASSLSGSPLHF.

This clone appeared once. In DNA form, the CDR3 reads TGCGCCAGCAGCTTGGGACTAGCGGGGGGCGCGGGGACCCAGTACTTC. Translated, it gives CASSLGLAGGAGTQYF. The chain couples TRBV5-1 to TRBJ2-5, with TRBD2 matching over 13 bases. With V trimmed by 0 bases and J by 7 bases, 6 bases remained unmatched. Germline V gene sequence: CDR1 SGHRS, CDR2 YFSETQ. This CDR3 region has 16 residues.

The chain links TRBV2 to TRBJ1-2; D unclear. Germline V lookup: CDR1 SNHLY, CDR2 FYNNEI. This CDR3 spans 14 amino acids. The ends were cut back, 4 bases at V and 0 bases at J, with 9 bases in the middle. CDR3 amino acids: CASSATEANYGYTF. The CDR3 DNA reads TGTGCCAGCAGTGCGACGGAGGCTAACTATGGCTACACCTTC.

This clone is a singleton in its sample. The chain is built from TRBV19 and TRBJ1-6; 9 nucleotides align to TRBD1. Looked up from germline, CDR1 is LNHDA and CDR2 is SQIVND (reference sequence). The CDR3 covers 16 residues. J was trimmed by 3 bases and V by 6 bases; bases with no gene match: 6. CDR3 DNA: TGTGCCAGTAGAGGGACAGGGATTTTCTATAATTCACCCCTCCACTTT. As protein: CASRGTGIFYNSPLHF.

V gene TRBV13 combines with J gene TRBJ1-6; 7 bases are shared with TRBD1. This CDR3 region has 15 residues. Germline trimming cut 5 bases from V and 11 bases from J; bases unmatched to any gene: 12. Germline lookup yields CDR1 PRHDT and CDR2 FYEKMQ (reference sequence). The CDR3 spells CASSLSNRGGPPLHF. CDR3 in DNA: TGTGCCAGCAGCCTAAGCAACAGGGGAGGTCCACCCCTCCACTTT. Full variable domain (rest looked up from reference TRBV13 and TRBJ1-6): AAGVIQSPRHLIKEKRETATLKCYPIPRHDTVYWYQQGPGQDPQFLISFYEKMQSDKGSIPDRFSAQQFSDYHSELNMSSLELGDSALYFCASSLSNRGGPPLHFGNGTRLTVT.

The chain combines TRBV2 with TRBJ1-1; D remains unclear. This CDR3 has 13 residues. Per the germline V gene, CDR1 is SNHLY and CDR2 is FYNNEI. Trimming removed 10 bases from V and 1 base from J, with 13 bases in between. The CDR3 protein is CANRKDRNTEAFF. CDR3 bases: TGTGCCAACCGAAAAGATAGGAACACTGAAGCTTTCTTT.

The CDR3 region is CASSLVGSGGPRSYNEQFF. The CDR3 DNA is TGTGCCAGCAGCTTAGTGGGTAGCGGGGGGCCACGCTCCTACAATGAGCAGTTCTTC. The chain employs TRBV13 and TRBJ2-1; 10 nucleotides agree with TRBD2. The CDR3 spans 19 residues. Germline V gives CDR1 PRHDT, CDR2 FYEKMQ (reference sequence). Germline trimming cut 1 base from V and 0 bases from J; bases unmatched to any gene: 9.

The gene calls are TRBV5-1 and TRBJ2-5, with TRBD1 matching 11 bases. Germline lookup yields CDR1 SGHRS and CDR2 YFSETQ. The CDR3 runs to 16 residues. Losses at the gene ends were 0 bases for V and 2 bases for J; bases not matched to a gene: 3. The CDR3 sequence: CASSLEGTGGQETQYF. In DNA, the CDR3 is TGCGCCAGCAGCTTGGAAGGGACAGGGGGACAAGAGACCCAGTACTTC.

J is TRBJ1-1 and V is TRBV30; the D is unclear. Germline CDR1 reads GTSNPN; CDR2 reads SVGIG (reference sequence). This CDR3 is 13 amino acids long. V lost 8 bases and J 3 bases, leaving 16 bases between the germline ends. The CDR3 here is CAGNRRAHTEAFF. CDR3 nucleotide sequence: TGTGCCGGGAACCGGCGGGCCCACACTGAAGCTTTCTTT.

This clone was recorded once. V usage is TRBV18 and J usage is TRBJ1-2; 9 nucleotides align to TRBD1. V shed 3 bases and J 6 bases; nucleotides not matched to a gene: 5. Germline-derived CDR1 and CDR2 are KGHSH and LQKENI. CDR3 size: 14 residues. The chain's CDR3 is CASSPQDRGDGYTF. Written as DNA, the CDR3 is TGTGCCAGCTCACCCCAGGACAGGGGCGATGGCTACACCTTC.

V gene TRBV7-2 combines with J gene TRBJ1-5, with 8 bases that match TRBD1. V shed 5 bases and J 2 bases; nucleotides not matched to a gene: 11. CDR3 length: 17 residues. CDR1 SGHTA and CDR2 FQGNSA come from the germline V gene. The CDR3 reads CASSPSRTGIGNQPQHF. The CDR3 coding sequence is TGTGCCAGCAGCCCTTCGAGGACAGGGATCGGCAATCAGCCCCAGCATTTT.

This clone has just one count. The chain carries TRBV19 and TRBJ1-1; D unresolved. Per the germline V gene, CDR1 is LNHDA and CDR2 is SQIVND (reference sequence). V lost 5 bases, J lost 4 bases, and 8 bases lay in between. CDR3 length: 12 residues. The DNA of the CDR3 is TGTGCCAGTAGTCCCCGGTTCACTGAAGCTTTCTTT. Translating gives CASSPRFTEAFF.

This clone was seen only once. The rearrangement links TRBV12-5 to TRBJ2-3; 7 bases are a match to TRBD1. The trim removed 5 bases at V and 1 base at J, leaving 6 bases unmatched. The CDR3 sequence is 15 residues long. Germline CDR1 LGHNT, CDR2 FRNRAP. This CDR3 is CASGQGTVGTDTQYF. DNA for the CDR3: TGTGCTAGTGGTCAAGGGACAGTTGGCACAGATACGCAGTATTTT.

The rearrangement uses TRBV5-1 and TRBJ2-1; D perhaps matches TRBD1 (5 bases). The CDR3 has 13 residues. The ends were cut back, 4 bases at V and 4 bases at J, with 9 bases in the middle. Germline loops: CDR1 SGHRS, CDR2 YFSETQ. CDR3 amino acids: CASSQDRYNEQFF. The CDR3 region has the DNA TGCGCCAGCAGCCAAGACAGATACAATGAGCAGTTCTTC.

The gene calls are TRBV5-4 and TRBJ2-4, with D tentatively TRBD2 (6 bases). Trimming shortened V by 2 bases and J by 4 bases, and 10 bases separated the two germline ends. The length of the CDR3 is 14 residues. Looked up from germline, CDR1 is SGHNT and CDR2 is YYREEE (reference sequence). CDR3 sequence reads: CASSFQGGKNIQYF. Written as DNA, the CDR3 is TGTGCCAGCAGCTTCCAGGGAGGTAAAAACATTCAGTACTTC.

V usage is TRBV4-2 and J usage is TRBJ2-1, with TRBD2 identical over 9 bases. Germline CDR1 is LGHNA and CDR2 is YNFKEQ. V trimming: 6 bases; J trimming: 8 bases; junction bases outside the gene matches: 14. The CDR3 has 16 residues. DNA of the CDR3: TGTGCCAGCAGTACGACAATAGCGGGGGAGGGTCATGAGCAGTTCTTC. This sequence encodes CASSTTIAGEGHEQFF.

This clone counts as medium-sized. V and J are TRBV4-2 and TRBJ2-7; unclear D gene. Trimming took 1 base from V and 0 from J, leaving 10 bases between them. From germline, CDR1 is LGHNA and CDR2 YNFKEQ. The CDR3 sequence is 15 residues long. CDR3 DNA sequence: TGTGCCAGCAGCCAAGCTCCAGATTCCTCCTACGAGCAGTACTTC. Its protein product is CASSQAPDSSYEQYF.

CDR3 amino acids: CASSSSGGPGETQYF. The CDR3 nucleotides are TGTGCCAGCAGTTCCAGCGGGGGGCCGGGGGAGACCCAGTACTTC. This rearrangement joins TRBV6-1 to TRBJ2-5, with 9 bases fitting TRBD2. CDR1 and CDR2 from the germline V gene are MNHNS and SASEGT. The CDR3 covers 15 residues. J gave up 5 bases and V 5 bases, and 9 bases lay outside the gene matches.

The chain has TRBV21-1 and TRBJ2-2; TRBD2 reflects the table's D call only, with no check against the DNA. TRBV21-1 is noted as a pseudogene. The CDR3 has 19 residues. CDR3 nucleotide sequence: TGTGCCAGCAGCACACGGACCGGGACTAGCGGGGGGAACACCGGGGAGCTGTTTTTT. This codes for CASSTRTGTSGGNTGELFF.

The chain employs TRBV7-2 and TRBJ2-3; TRBD2 agrees at 9 bases. From germline, CDR1 is SGHTA and CDR2 FQGNSA. The J segment lost 2 bases and the V segment lost 1 base, leaving 1 base of the junction unmatched. The CDR3 contains 15 residues. In DNA form, the CDR3 reads TGTGCCAGCAGCTTAGGCGGGGGGGCCACAGATACGCAGTATTTT. It codes for CASSLGGGATDTQYF.

This clone has just one count. The CDR3 DNA reads TGTGCCAGCAGCTTAGACAGGGTACACAATGAGCAGTTCTTC. Translated: CASSLDRVHNEQFF. The genes are TRBV7-6 and TRBJ2-1; possibly TRBD1 for D (6 bases). V gave up 1 base and J gave up 5 bases, with 9 bases separating them. Germline-derived CDR1 and CDR2 are SGHVS and FNYEAQ. The CDR3 consists of 14 residues.

J is TRBJ2-7 and V is TRBV4-3; 8 nucleotides align to TRBD2. The CDR3 consists of 18 residues. Losses at the gene ends were 1 base for V and 5 bases for J; bases not matched to a gene: 16. Germline assignment: CDR1 LGHNA and CDR2 YSLEER. CDR3 region: CASSQGGPASGSGHEQYF. DNA for the CDR3: TGCGCCAGCAGCCAAGGTGGACCGGCTAGCGGGTCGGGACACGAGCAGTACTTC.

This chain uses TRBV10-3 with TRBJ2-7, with D perhaps TRBD1 (6 bases). CDR3 length: 14 residues. Germline V gene sequence: CDR1 ENHRY, CDR2 SYGVKD. The V end lost 6 bases, the J end lost 2 bases, and 14 bases lay between the germline ends. DNA for the CDR3: TGTGCCATCAGCGAGAACCGGGACACCTACGAGCAGTACTTC. This translates into CAISENRDTYEQYF.

The chain is built from TRBV7-2 and TRBJ2-1; D perhaps matches TRBD1 (5 bases). This CDR3 region has 16 residues. Germline CDR1 is SGHTA and CDR2 is FQGNSA. V gave up 5 bases and J gave up 0 bases, with 14 bases separating them. DNA of the CDR3: TGTGCCAGCAGCCCCCAGAGGACAAGCTCCTACAATGAGCAGTTCTTC. Encoded protein: CASSPQRTSSYNEQFF.

The chain is built from TRBV7-2 and TRBJ2-3, with D hard to call. The CDR3 contains 16 residues. The ends were cut back, 1 base at V and 0 bases at J, with 11 bases in the middle. CDR1 and CDR2 (germline): SGHTA, FQGNSA. CDR3 nucleotide sequence: TGTGCCAGCAGCTTAGGCTCGAGCGTGAGCACAGATACGCAGTATTTT. Its protein product is CASSLGSSVSTDTQYF.

This clone was picked up one time. The chain carries TRBV11-2 and TRBJ2-5; TRBD1 matches 7 bases. With 1 base clipped from V and 3 bases from J, the junction kept 8 bases outside the gene matches. Looked up from germline, CDR1 is SGHAT and CDR2 is FQNNGV. This CDR3 comprises 16 residues. As DNA, the CDR3 is TGTGCCAGCAGCTTAGGCCCCGGGACAGAAAAAGAGACCCAGTACTTC. It yields the protein CASSLGPGTEKETQYF.

This clone showed up just a few times. The chain joins TRBV19 to TRBJ1-1; TRBD1 is a possible D gene (5 bases). The germline V and J ends were trimmed by 4 bases and 11 bases, with 14 bases remaining between them. The CDR3 covers 12 residues. The germline CDR1 and CDR2 sequences are LNHDA and SQIVND (reference sequence). CDR3 residues: CASSTSPGGAFF. CDR3 nucleotide sequence: TGTGCCAGTAGTACCAGCCCCGGGGGGGCTTTCTTT.

The V gene is TRBV10-3, the J gene TRBJ1-1, with D unresolved. The CDR3 runs to 14 residues. V was shortened by 3 bases and J by 1 base, with 9 bases between the two germline ends. Germline V CDR1 and CDR2: ENHRY, SYGVKD. The CDR3 DNA follows: TGTGCCATCAGTGATCCATTCGGGAACACTGAAGCTTTCTTT. Protein: CAISDPFGNTEAFF.

The rearrangement links TRBV27 to TRBJ2-7; 9 positions match TRBD2. This CDR3 is built from 16 residues. From germline, CDR1 is MNHEY and CDR2 SMNVEV (reference sequence). V was pared by 7 bases and J by 4 bases, with 14 bases of the junction left unmatched. CDR3 in amino acids: CASNRYSSGGEYEQYF. CDR3 nucleotide sequence: TGTGCCAGCAACCGTTATAGTAGCGGGGGTGAGTACGAGCAGTACTTC.